The clone carrying this T cell receptor beta chain has just a few counts. Its antigen is undetermined. The sample comes from a study of T cell clonotyping in hematopoietic cell transplantation. Regarding the study as a whole: After transplant, recipient diversity fell while pathologically expanded clonotypes grew through day 180.

This CDR3 comprises 14 residues. CDR1 is LGHNA, CDR2 YSLEER, per germline. The germline V and J ends were trimmed by 1 base and 0 bases, with 6 bases remaining between them. Recipients were bled about 28 days pretransplant and at posttransplant days 30, 100, 180. Profiled with immunoSEQ multiplex PCR; TCRdb holds only in-frame clones, not every one. The repertoire consists of about 9,300 clones, with 80% to 90% occurring once and the leading ten covering about two fifths. V gene TRBV4-3 combines with J gene TRBJ1-1, with D uncertain. The specimen comprised PBMCs, sampled 180 days after allogeneic stem cell transplant. The sequence was collected from a human patient who had an allogeneic stem cell transplant, so the T cells may come from the graft donor. The donor label of this sample is uncertain. Some clones in this sample may be carry-over from other donors' samples. CDR3 DNA sequence: TGCGCCAGCAGCCAAGCCTGGGTGAACACTGAAGCTTTCTTT. Translating it yields CASSQAWVNTEAFF.